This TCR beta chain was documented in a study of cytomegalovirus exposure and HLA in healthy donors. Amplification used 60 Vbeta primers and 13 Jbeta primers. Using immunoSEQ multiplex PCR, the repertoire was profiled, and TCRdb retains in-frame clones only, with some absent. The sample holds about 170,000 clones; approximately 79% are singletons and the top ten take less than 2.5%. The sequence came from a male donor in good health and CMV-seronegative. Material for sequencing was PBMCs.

CDR3 nucleotide sequence: TGTGCCAGCCGGGACACTCCCTACGAGCAGTACTTC. Its translation is CASRDTPYEQYF. The V gene is TRBV18, the J gene TRBJ2-7; possible D gene TRBD1, 6 bases. The CDR3 runs 12 residues. The V and J ends lost 8 bases and 2 bases respectively, with 10 bases between them. Germline V CDR1 and CDR2: KGHSH, LQKENI.